This TCR beta chain was retrieved from a study of T cells in Graves' hyperthyroidism and ophthalmopathy. Findings and limits, study-wide: Before onset, ophthalmopathy was predicted by the model a median about 6.2 months earlier.

Many counts were recorded for this clonotype. Its target is unknown. The junction differs from germline at one of its ends, possibly a read error. Pregnant or lactating patients were excluded, as were those with uncontrolled infection or other autoimmune disease. Blood was sampled at initial diagnosis of hyperthyroidism, prior to onset of any ophthalmopathy symptoms. TCR beta CDR3 sequences were amplified from RNA transcripts. The study used the HTBI primer set for a first-round RT-PCR of the TCR CDR3. TCRdb reprocessed the multiplex PCR reads with MiXCR, giving one entry per CDR3 protein. Among around 700,000 distinct CDR3 sequences listed, 18% were seen once. The receptor's source is a woman aged 45-60 years with Graves' hyperthyroidism that later progressed to Graves' ophthalmopathy. The sequencing sample was made of blood.

CDR3 in DNA: TGTGCCAGCAGCTTACTCACTCAGGGGCCTAAGGAAAAACTGTTTTTT. Translating it yields CASSLLTQGPKEKLFF. The J gene is TRBJ1-4, the V gene TRBV11-3; D is possibly TRBD1 (6 bases). The V gene's germline CDR1 is SGHNT and CDR2 YENEEA. This CDR3 spans 16 amino acids.